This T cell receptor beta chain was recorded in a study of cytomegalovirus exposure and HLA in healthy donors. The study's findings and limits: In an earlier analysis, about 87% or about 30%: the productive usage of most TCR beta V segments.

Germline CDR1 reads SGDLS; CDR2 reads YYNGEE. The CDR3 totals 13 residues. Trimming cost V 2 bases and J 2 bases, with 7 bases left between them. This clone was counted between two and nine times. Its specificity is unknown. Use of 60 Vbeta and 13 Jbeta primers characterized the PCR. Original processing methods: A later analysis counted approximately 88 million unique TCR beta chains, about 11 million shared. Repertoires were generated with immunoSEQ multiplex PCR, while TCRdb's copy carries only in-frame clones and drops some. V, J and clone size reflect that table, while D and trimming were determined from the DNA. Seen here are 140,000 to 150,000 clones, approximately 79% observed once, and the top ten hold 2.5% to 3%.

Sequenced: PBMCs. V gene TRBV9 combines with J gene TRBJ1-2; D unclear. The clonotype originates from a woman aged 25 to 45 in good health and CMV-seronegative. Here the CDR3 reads CASSVGSNYGYTF. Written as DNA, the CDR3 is TGTGCCAGCAGCGTCGGGTCGAACTATGGCTACACCTTC.